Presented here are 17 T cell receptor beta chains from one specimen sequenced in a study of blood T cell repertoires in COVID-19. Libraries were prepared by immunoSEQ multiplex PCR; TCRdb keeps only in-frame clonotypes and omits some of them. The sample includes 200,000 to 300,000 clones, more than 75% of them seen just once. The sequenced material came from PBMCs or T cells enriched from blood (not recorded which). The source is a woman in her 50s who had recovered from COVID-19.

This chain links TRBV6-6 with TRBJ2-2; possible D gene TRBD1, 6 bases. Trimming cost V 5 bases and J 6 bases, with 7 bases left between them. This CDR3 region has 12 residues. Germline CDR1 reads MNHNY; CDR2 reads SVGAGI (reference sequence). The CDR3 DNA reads TGTGCCAGCAGTAGGGGGTCCGGGGAGCTGTTTTTT. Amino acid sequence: CASSRGSGELFF.

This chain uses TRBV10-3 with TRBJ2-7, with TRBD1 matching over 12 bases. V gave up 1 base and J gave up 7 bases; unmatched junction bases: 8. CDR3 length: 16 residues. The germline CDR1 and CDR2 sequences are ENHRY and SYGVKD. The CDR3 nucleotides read TGTGCCATCAGTGAGTGGGTGGGACAGGGGGCCTTTGAGCAGTACTTC. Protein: CAISEWVGQGAFEQYF.

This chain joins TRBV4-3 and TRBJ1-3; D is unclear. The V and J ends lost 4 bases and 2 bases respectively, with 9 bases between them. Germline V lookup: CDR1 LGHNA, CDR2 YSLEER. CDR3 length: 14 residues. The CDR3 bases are TGCGCCAGCAGCCCTCAGAATCCTGGAAACACCATATATTTT. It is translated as CASSPQNPGNTIYF.

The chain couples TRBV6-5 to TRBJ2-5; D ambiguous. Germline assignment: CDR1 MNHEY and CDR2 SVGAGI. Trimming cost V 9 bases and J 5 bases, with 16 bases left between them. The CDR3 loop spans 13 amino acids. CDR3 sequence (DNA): TGTGCCAGTGACGCCCAGGTTTGGGAGACCCAGTACTTC. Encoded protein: CASDAQVWETQYF.

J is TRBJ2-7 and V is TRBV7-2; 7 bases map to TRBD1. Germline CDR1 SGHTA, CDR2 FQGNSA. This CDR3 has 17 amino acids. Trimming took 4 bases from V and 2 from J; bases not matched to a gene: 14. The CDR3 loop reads CASSSDRVGYYTYEQYF. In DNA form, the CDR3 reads TGTGCCAGCAGCTCCGACAGGGTTGGCTATTATACCTACGAGCAGTACTTC.

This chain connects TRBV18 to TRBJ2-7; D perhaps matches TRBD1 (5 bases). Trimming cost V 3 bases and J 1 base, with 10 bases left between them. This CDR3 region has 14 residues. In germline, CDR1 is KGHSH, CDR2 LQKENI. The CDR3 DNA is TGTGCCAGCTCACCTGGACAAGTATCCTACGAGCAGTACTTC. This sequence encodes CASSPGQVSYEQYF. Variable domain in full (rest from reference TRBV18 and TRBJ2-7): NAGVMQNPRHLVRRRGQEARLRCSPMKGHSHVYWYRQLPEEGLKFMVYLQKENIIDESGMPKERFSAEFPKEGPSILRIQQVVRGDSAAYFCASSPGQVSYEQYFGPGTRLTVT.

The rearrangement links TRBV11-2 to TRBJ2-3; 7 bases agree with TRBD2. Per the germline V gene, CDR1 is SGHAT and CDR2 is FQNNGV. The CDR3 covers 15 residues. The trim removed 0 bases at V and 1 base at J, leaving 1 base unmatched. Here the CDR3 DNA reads TGTGCCAGCAGCTTAGATCTAGCGGGCACAGATACGCAGTATTTT. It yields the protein CASSLDLAGTDTQYF.

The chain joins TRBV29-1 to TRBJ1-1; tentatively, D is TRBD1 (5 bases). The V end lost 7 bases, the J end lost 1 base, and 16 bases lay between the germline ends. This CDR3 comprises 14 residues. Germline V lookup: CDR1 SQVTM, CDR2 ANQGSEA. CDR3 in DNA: TGCAGCGCCTTCCGACAGACGAAGAACACTGAAGCTTTCTTT. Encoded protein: CSAFRQTKNTEAFF.

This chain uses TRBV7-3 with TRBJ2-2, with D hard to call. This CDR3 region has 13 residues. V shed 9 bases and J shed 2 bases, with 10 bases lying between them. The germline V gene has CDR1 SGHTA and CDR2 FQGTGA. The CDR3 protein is CARRHENTGELFF. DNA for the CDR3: TGTGCCAGACGACACGAAAACACCGGGGAGCTGTTTTTT.

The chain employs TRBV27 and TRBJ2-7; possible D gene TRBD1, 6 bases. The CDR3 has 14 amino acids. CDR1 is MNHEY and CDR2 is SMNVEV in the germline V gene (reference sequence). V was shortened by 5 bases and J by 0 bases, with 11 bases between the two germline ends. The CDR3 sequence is CASSRYRVSYEQYF. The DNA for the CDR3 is TGTGCCAGCAGTCGATACAGGGTCTCCTACGAGCAGTACTTC.

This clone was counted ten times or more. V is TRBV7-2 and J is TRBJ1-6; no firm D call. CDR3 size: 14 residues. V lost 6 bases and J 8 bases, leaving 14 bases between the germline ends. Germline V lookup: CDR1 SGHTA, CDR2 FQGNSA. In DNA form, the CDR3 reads TGTGCCAGCAGTAGCTGGAGAGACTATTCACCCCTCCACTTT. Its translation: CASSSWRDYSPLHF.

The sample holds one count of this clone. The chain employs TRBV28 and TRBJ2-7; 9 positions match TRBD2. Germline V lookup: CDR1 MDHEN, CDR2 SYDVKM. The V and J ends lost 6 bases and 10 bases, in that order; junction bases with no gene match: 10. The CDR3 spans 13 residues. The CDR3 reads CASRPGTSYIQYF. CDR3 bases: TGTGCCAGCAGGCCCGGGACTAGCTATATACAGTACTTC.

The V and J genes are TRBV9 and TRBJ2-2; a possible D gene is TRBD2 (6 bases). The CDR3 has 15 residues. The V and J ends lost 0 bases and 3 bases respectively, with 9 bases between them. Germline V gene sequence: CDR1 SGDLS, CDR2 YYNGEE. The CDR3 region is CASSVVGTDTGELFF. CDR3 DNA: TGTGCCAGCAGCGTAGTTGGGACTGACACCGGGGAGCTGTTTTTT.

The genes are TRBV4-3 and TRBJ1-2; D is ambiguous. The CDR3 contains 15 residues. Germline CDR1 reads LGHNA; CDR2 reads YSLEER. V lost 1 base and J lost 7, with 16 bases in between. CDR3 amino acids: CASSQVEGWAFGYTF. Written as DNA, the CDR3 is TGCGCCAGCAGCCAAGTGGAAGGCTGGGCTTTTGGCTACACCTTC.

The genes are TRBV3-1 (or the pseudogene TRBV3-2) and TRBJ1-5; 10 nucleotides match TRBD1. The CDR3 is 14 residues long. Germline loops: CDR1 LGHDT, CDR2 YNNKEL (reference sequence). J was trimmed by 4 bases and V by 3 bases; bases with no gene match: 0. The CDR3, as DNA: TGTGCCAGCAGCCAGGGACAGGGGAATCAGCCCCAGCATTTT. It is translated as CASSQGQGNQPQHF.

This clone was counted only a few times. The CDR3, as DNA: TGTGCCAGTATCCCAGACAGCCTAAGAGAAGCTTTCTTT. It translates to CASIPDSLREAFF. The rearrangement links TRBV19 to TRBJ1-1, with TRBD1 as a possible D gene (5 bases). This CDR3 is built from 13 residues. Germline assignment: CDR1 LNHDA and CDR2 SQIVND (reference sequence). Trimming took 7 bases from V and 8 from J, leaving 17 bases between them.

The DNA of the CDR3 is TGTGCCACCAGCGGACAGGGTAGGAGTAGTGAGCAGTTCTTC. This sequence encodes CATSGQGRSSEQFF. The rearrangement uses TRBV24-1 and TRBJ2-1, with 8 bases fitting TRBD1. This CDR3 contains 14 residues. CDR1 is KGHDR and CDR2 is SFDVKD in the germline V gene. Trimming cost V 7 bases and J 9 bases; bases outside gene matches: 10.